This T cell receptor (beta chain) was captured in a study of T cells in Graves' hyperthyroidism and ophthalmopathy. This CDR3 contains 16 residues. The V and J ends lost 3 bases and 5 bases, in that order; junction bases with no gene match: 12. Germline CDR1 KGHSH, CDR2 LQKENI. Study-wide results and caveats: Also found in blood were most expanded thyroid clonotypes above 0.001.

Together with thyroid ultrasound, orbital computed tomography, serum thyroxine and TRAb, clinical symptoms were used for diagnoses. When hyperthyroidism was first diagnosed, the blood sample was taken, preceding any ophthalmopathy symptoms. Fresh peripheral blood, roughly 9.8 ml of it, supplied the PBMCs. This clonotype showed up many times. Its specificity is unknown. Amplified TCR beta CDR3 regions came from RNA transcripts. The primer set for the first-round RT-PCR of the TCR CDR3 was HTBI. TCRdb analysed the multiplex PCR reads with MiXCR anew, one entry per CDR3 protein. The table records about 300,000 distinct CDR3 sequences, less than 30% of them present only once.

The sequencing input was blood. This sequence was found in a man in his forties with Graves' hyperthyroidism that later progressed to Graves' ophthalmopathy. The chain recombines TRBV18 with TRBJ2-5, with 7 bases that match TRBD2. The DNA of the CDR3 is TGTGCCAGCTCACCCGGGACTACCTACTCTATGGAGACCCAGTACTTC. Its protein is CASSPGTTYSMETQYF.